Listed below are T cell receptor beta chains from one sample, sequenced in a study of blood T cells in healthy people across ages. From the 5' RACE reads, TCRdb called clonotypes with MiXCR, one entry per CDR3 protein. Of hundreds of thousands of distinct CDR3 sequences listed, 56% are singletons. The sample was blood. These receptors all stem from a man in his forties or fifties in good health. Each CDR3 is given with its conserved first and last residue. The order of the fields is D gene, V gene, clone size, J gene, CDR3 DNA, CDR3 protein. The D gene is left open where the match is weak. Some rows mark clone size as missing; the rest say once, few, many or name a class of expanded clone.

d_gene: TRBD2; v_gene: TRBV10-3; abundance: few; j_gene: TRBJ2-3; CDR3nt: TGTGCCACCCGAGCGGGAGGAGGCACAGATACGCAGTATTTT; CDR3aa: CATRAGGGTDTQYF
d_gene: TRBD2; v_gene: TRBV7-9; abundance: -; j_gene: TRBJ2-1; CDR3nt: TGTGCCAGCAGCCCAAAAGGGACTAGCGGCCCGGGGCAGTTCTTC; CDR3aa: CASSPKGTSGPGQFF
d_gene: TRBD1; v_gene: TRBV3-1; abundance: -; j_gene: TRBJ2-1; CDR3nt: TGTGCCAGCAGCCAAGCAGACAGGGGAGGTGAGCAGTTCTTC; CDR3aa: CASSQADRGGEQFF
d_gene: TRBD2; v_gene: TRBV7-2; abundance: few; j_gene: TRBJ2-5; CDR3nt: TGTGCCAGCAGCTTCTCGTCGGCGGGACTAGCGAGCCAAGAGACCCAGTACTTC; CDR3aa: CASSFSSAGLASQETQYF
d_gene: -; v_gene: TRBV4-1; abundance: -; j_gene: TRBJ2-7; CDR3nt: TGCGCCAGCAGCCAAGCACAGGTCTCCTACGAGCAGTACTTC; CDR3aa: CASSQAQVSYEQYF
d_gene: TRBD2; v_gene: TRBV29-1; abundance: few; j_gene: TRBJ2-7; CDR3nt: TGCAGCGTTGTTCGGGGGGAGAGCTACGAGCAGTACTTC; CDR3aa: CSVVRGESYEQYF
d_gene: -; v_gene: TRBV7-8; abundance: -; j_gene: TRBJ2-2; CDR3nt: TGTGCCAGCAGTCCCCTTGGGGGCCTCACCGGGGAGCTGTTTTTT; CDR3aa: CASSPLGGLTGELFF
d_gene: -; v_gene: TRBV5-1; abundance: medium-sized; j_gene: TRBJ2-5; CDR3nt: TGCGCCAGCAGCCCGGGCGGGGGCGAAGAGACCCAGTACTTC; CDR3aa: CASSPGGGEETQYF
d_gene: TRBD2; v_gene: TRBV5-1; abundance: -; j_gene: TRBJ2-1; CDR3nt: TGCGCCAGCAGCTTGGGCGGGAGCCATGAGCAGTTCTTC; CDR3aa: CASSLGGSHEQFF
d_gene: -; v_gene: TRBV6-4; abundance: -; j_gene: TRBJ2-4; CDR3nt: TGTGCCAGCAGTGACAACGCCGGAGTAAACATTCAGTACTTC; CDR3aa: CASSDNAGVNIQYF
d_gene: -; v_gene: TRBV4-3; abundance: -; j_gene: TRBJ2-7; CDR3nt: TGCGCCAGCAGCCAAGACCGTCTCAACTACGAGCAGTACTTC; CDR3aa: CASSQDRLNYEQYF
d_gene: -; v_gene: TRBV7-2; abundance: -; j_gene: TRBJ2-1; CDR3nt: TGTGCCAGCAGCTCGACTCGACTTAGCTCCTACAATGAGCAGTTCTTC; CDR3aa: CASSSTRLSSYNEQFF
d_gene: TRBD1; v_gene: TRBV18; abundance: -; j_gene: TRBJ2-1; CDR3nt: TGTGCCAGCTCACCATCGCGGGACAGGGGCTCGAATGAGCAGTTCTTC; CDR3aa: CASSPSRDRGSNEQFF
d_gene: -; v_gene: TRBV6-1; abundance: once; j_gene: TRBJ2-6; CDR3nt: TGTGCCAGCAGTGAATTTACAGTTAGCTCTGGGGCCAACGTCCTGACTTTC; CDR3aa: CASSEFTVSSGANVLTF
d_gene: TRBD1; v_gene: TRBV5-1; abundance: -; j_gene: TRBJ2-3; CDR3nt: TGCGCCAGCAGCCCTGGACAGGGACCCACAGAGACGCAGTATTTT; CDR3aa: CASSPGQGPTETQYF
d_gene: -; v_gene: TRBV29-1; abundance: -; j_gene: TRBJ1-2; CDR3nt: TGCAGCGTCGGCGGGTCCACTAACTATGGCTACACCTTC; CDR3aa: CSVGGSTNYGYTF
d_gene: -; v_gene: TRBV5-6; abundance: -; j_gene: TRBJ2-2; CDR3nt: TGTGCCAGCAGCTTGAATGAGGGGAACACCGGGGAGCTGTTTTTT; CDR3aa: CASSLNEGNTGELFF
d_gene: -; v_gene: TRBV5-1; abundance: -; j_gene: TRBJ2-3; CDR3nt: TGCGCCAGCAGCCCCGGGAGCCACTACACAGATACGCAGTATTTT; CDR3aa: CASSPGSHYTDTQYF
d_gene: -; v_gene: TRBV7-7; abundance: few; j_gene: TRBJ2-3; CDR3nt: TGTGCCAGCAGTTCCGGACCCACAGATACGCAGTATTTT; CDR3aa: CASSSGPTDTQYF
d_gene: -; v_gene: TRBV7-9; abundance: -; j_gene: TRBJ2-1; CDR3nt: TGTGCCAGCAGCCGAGAGGGTAGGGACGAGCAGTTCTTC; CDR3aa: CASSREGRDEQFF
d_gene: -; v_gene: TRBV24-1; abundance: -; j_gene: TRBJ2-5; CDR3nt: TGTGCCACCAGTGATCTCACCCCCAGTAGCCGAGGGGACCGAGAGACCCAGTACTTC; CDR3aa: CATSDLTPSSRGDRETQYF
d_gene: TRBD1; v_gene: TRBV6-2/TRBV6-3; abundance: few; j_gene: TRBJ2-7; CDR3nt: TGTGCCAGCAGTCGACCGGGACAGTTCTCTGAGCAGTACTTC; CDR3aa: CASSRPGQFSEQYF
d_gene: TRBD2; v_gene: TRBV5-1; abundance: -; j_gene: TRBJ2-3; CDR3nt: TGCGCCAGCAGCGGAATACCGTGGACTAGCGGGGGGGTCGCAGATACGCAGTATTTT; CDR3aa: CASSGIPWTSGGVADTQYF
d_gene: -; v_gene: TRBV12-3/TRBV12-4; abundance: few; j_gene: TRBJ2-7; CDR3nt: TGTGCCAGCAGTTGGTCGGGTCTCCCCTACGAGCAGTACTTC; CDR3aa: CASSWSGLPYEQYF
d_gene: -; v_gene: TRBV25-1; abundance: -; j_gene: TRBJ2-5; CDR3nt: TGTGCCAGCAGTGAATGGGTTGTGGAGACCCAGTACTTC; CDR3aa: CASSEWVVETQYF
d_gene: TRBD1; v_gene: TRBV7-2; abundance: -; j_gene: TRBJ2-5; CDR3nt: TGTGCCAGCAGTTACTCCGGGACAGCACAAGAGACCCAGTACTTC; CDR3aa: CASSYSGTAQETQYF
d_gene: -; v_gene: TRBV27; abundance: -; j_gene: TRBJ2-3; CDR3nt: TGTGCCAGCAGGTTCGGGGCAGATACGCAGTATTTT; CDR3aa: CASRFGADTQYF
d_gene: TRBD2; v_gene: TRBV3-1; abundance: -; j_gene: TRBJ2-1; CDR3nt: TGTGCCAGCAGCCAAGGTGCAGGGAGGGATGAGCAGTTCTTC; CDR3aa: CASSQGAGRDEQFF
d_gene: -; v_gene: TRBV7-9; abundance: once; j_gene: TRBJ1-2; CDR3nt: TGTGCCAGCAGCTTAGCTCTCCGTGGGGGTGAGGTTTATGGCTACACCTTC; CDR3aa: CASSLALRGGEVYGYTF
d_gene: -; v_gene: TRBV10-1; abundance: -; j_gene: TRBJ1-1; CDR3nt: TGCGCCAACTTAAGAGACAGTCTAGGGACTGAAGCTTTCTTT; CDR3aa: CANLRDSLGTEAFF
d_gene: -; v_gene: TRBV28; abundance: few; j_gene: TRBJ1-4; CDR3nt: TGTGCCAGCAGTCCTTGGGGGGAAAAACTGTTTTTT; CDR3aa: CASSPWGEKLFF
d_gene: -; v_gene: TRBV6-5; abundance: -; j_gene: TRBJ1-2; CDR3nt: TGTGCCAGCAGTTACTCCCCAGGACAGCTTAATGGCTACACCTTC; CDR3aa: CASSYSPGQLNGYTF
d_gene: TRBD1; v_gene: TRBV28; abundance: few; j_gene: TRBJ2-7; CDR3nt: TGTGCCAGCGGGGGGACAGGGAGGCCCTACGAGCAGTACTTC; CDR3aa: CASGGTGRPYEQYF
d_gene: TRBD2; v_gene: TRBV20-1; abundance: -; j_gene: TRBJ2-3; CDR3nt: TGCAGTGCCGGAGGGGAGGGAGCAGATACGCAGTATTTT; CDR3aa: CSAGGEGADTQYF
d_gene: -; v_gene: TRBV29-1; abundance: -; j_gene: TRBJ2-1; CDR3nt: TGCAGCGCCAGGGGCCGGGATGCCTACAATGAGCAGTTCTTC; CDR3aa: CSARGRDAYNEQFF
d_gene: TRBD1; v_gene: TRBV10-3; abundance: -; j_gene: TRBJ2-5; CDR3nt: TGTGCCATCAGCCCGATCCCCACAGGGGTTGAGACCCAGTACTTC; CDR3aa: CAISPIPTGVETQYF
d_gene: -; v_gene: TRBV2; abundance: few; j_gene: TRBJ1-5; CDR3nt: TGTGCCAGCAGCATAGAGATACAGGGACAGCCCCAGCATTTT; CDR3aa: CASSIEIQGQPQHF
d_gene: -; v_gene: TRBV6-2/TRBV6-3; abundance: -; j_gene: TRBJ2-7; CDR3nt: TGTGCCAGCAGTTACTATGGCTATGAGCAGTACTTC; CDR3aa: CASSYYGYEQYF
d_gene: TRBD2; v_gene: TRBV14; abundance: -; j_gene: TRBJ2-1; CDR3nt: TGTGCCAGCAGCCAAGGGGTCAGCGGGGGGGCGCGAAATGAGCAGTTCTTC; CDR3aa: CASSQGVSGGARNEQFF
d_gene: -; v_gene: TRBV6-6; abundance: -; j_gene: TRBJ1-2; CDR3nt: TGTGCCAGCAGTTACGCCGGAGCCTATGGCTACACCTTC; CDR3aa: CASSYAGAYGYTF
d_gene: TRBD1; v_gene: TRBV29-1; abundance: -; j_gene: TRBJ1-1; CDR3nt: TGCAGCACTGGACAGGGCACTGAAGCTTTCTTT; CDR3aa: CSTGQGTEAFF
d_gene: -; v_gene: TRBV11-3; abundance: -; j_gene: TRBJ2-1; CDR3nt: TGTGCCAGCAGCTTTCGGGGGTCCGTCTCCTACAATGAGCAGTTCTTC; CDR3aa: CASSFRGSVSYNEQFF
d_gene: TRBD2; v_gene: TRBV20-1; abundance: -; j_gene: TRBJ2-3; CDR3nt: TGCAGTGCTAGAGCGTACTACGGGACTAGCGGACGGATGAGCACAGATACGCAGTATTTT; CDR3aa: CSARAYYGTSGRMSTDTQYF
d_gene: -; v_gene: TRBV20-1; abundance: -; j_gene: TRBJ1-1; CDR3nt: TGCAGTGCTCACCAGGGAATCACTGAAGCTTTCTTT; CDR3aa: CSAHQGITEAFF
d_gene: -; v_gene: TRBV7-3; abundance: -; j_gene: TRBJ2-2; CDR3nt: TGTGCCAGCAGCTTATTTGGCAGGGGCTCCAGCGGGGAGCTGTTTTTT; CDR3aa: CASSLFGRGSSGELFF
d_gene: -; v_gene: TRBV20-1; abundance: few; j_gene: TRBJ2-7; CDR3nt: TGCAGTGCCCCAATGCGGGGCTACGAGCAGTACTTC; CDR3aa: CSAPMRGYEQYF
d_gene: -; v_gene: TRBV27; abundance: -; j_gene: TRBJ2-7; CDR3nt: TGTGCCAGCAGTTCGGACTATACCTACGAGCAGTACTTC; CDR3aa: CASSSDYTYEQYF